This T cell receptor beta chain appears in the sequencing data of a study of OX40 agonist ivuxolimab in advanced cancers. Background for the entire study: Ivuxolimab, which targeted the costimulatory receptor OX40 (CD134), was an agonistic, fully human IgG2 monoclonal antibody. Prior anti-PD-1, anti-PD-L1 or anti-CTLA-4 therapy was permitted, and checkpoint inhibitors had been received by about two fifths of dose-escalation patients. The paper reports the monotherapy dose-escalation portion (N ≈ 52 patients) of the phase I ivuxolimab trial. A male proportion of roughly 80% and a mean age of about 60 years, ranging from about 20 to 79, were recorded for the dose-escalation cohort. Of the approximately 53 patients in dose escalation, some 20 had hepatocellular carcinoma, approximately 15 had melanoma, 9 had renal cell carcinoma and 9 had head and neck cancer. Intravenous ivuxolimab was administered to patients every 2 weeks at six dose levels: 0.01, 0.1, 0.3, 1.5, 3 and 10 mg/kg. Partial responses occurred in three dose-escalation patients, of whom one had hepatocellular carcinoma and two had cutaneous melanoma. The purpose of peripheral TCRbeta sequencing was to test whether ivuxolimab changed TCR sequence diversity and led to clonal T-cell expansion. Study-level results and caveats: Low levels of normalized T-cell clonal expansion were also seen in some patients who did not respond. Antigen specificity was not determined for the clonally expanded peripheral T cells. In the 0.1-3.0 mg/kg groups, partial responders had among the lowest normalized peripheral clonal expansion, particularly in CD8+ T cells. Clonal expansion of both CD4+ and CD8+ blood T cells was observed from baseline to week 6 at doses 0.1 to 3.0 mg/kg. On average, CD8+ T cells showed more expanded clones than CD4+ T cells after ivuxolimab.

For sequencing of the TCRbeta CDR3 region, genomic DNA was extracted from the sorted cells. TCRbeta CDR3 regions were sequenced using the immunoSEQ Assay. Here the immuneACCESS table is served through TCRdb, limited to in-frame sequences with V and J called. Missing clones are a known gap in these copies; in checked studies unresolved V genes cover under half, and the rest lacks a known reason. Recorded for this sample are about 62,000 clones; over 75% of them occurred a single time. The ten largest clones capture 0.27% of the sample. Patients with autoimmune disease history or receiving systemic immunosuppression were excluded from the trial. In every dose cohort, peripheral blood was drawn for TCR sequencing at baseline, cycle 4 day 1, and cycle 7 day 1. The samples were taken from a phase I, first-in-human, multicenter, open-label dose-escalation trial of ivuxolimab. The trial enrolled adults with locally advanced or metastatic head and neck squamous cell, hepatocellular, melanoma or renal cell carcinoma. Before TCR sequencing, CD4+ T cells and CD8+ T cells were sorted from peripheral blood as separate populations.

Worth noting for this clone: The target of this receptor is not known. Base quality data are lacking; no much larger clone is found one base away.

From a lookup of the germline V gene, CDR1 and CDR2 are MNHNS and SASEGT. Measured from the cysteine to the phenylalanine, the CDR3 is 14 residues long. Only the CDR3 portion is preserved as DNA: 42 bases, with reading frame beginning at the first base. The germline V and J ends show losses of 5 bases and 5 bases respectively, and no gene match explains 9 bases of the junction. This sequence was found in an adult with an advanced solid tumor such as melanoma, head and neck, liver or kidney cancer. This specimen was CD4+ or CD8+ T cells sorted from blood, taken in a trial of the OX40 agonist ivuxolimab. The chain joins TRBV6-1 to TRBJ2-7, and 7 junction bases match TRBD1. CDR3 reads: CASSQGQRFDEQYF. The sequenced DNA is TGTGCCAGCAGTCAGGGACAGCGCTTCGACGAGCAGTACTTC.